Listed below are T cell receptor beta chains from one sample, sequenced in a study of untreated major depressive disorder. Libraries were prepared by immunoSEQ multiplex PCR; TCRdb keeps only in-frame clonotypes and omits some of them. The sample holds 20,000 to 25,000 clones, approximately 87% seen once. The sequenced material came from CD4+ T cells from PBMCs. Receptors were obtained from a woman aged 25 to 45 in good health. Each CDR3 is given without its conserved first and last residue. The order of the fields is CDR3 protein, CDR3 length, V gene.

CDR3 protein: ASSGGTLPSQETQY
CDR3 length: 14
V gene: TRBV9

CDR3 protein: ASSREGTEAF
CDR3 length: 10
V gene: TRBV5-4

CDR3 protein: ASSIDSNYGYT
CDR3 length: 11
V gene: TRBV19

CDR3 protein: SASGGPREKLF
CDR3 length: 11
V gene: TRBV29-1

CDR3 protein: ASSAGRITGEQF
CDR3 length: 12
V gene: TRBV6-1

CDR3 protein: ASSSTGIPGEDGYT
CDR3 length: 14
V gene: TRBV7-9

CDR3 protein: AWNGGNNEKLF
CDR3 length: 11
V gene: TRBV30

CDR3 protein: ASSVGGTSGNTIY
CDR3 length: 13
V gene: TRBV9

CDR3 protein: ASSLVATNEKLF
CDR3 length: 12
V gene: TRBV5-6

CDR3 protein: ASSLTGLLRYEQY
CDR3 length: 13
V gene: TRBV28

CDR3 protein: ASTNRDSRTDTQY
CDR3 length: 13
V gene: TRBV5-1

CDR3 protein: SIGQGPTNTEAF
CDR3 length: 12
V gene: TRBV29-1

CDR3 protein: AWTGESYNSPLH
CDR3 length: 12
V gene: TRBV30

CDR3 protein: ASSQTFNSPLH
CDR3 length: 11
V gene: TRBV14

CDR3 protein: ASSFGTGASSSPLH
CDR3 length: 14
V gene: TRBV5-6

CDR3 protein: ASSEGLSSGNTIY
CDR3 length: 13
V gene: TRBV5-4

CDR3 protein: ASSQGTRVSGYGYT
CDR3 length: 14
V gene: TRBV4-3

CDR3 protein: ASSLVGTGELF
CDR3 length: 11
V gene: TRBV5-1

CDR3 protein: ASSARQGLSVGNTIY
CDR3 length: 15
V gene: TRBV7-2

CDR3 protein: ASSLARTSGYT
CDR3 length: 11
V gene: TRBV5-1

CDR3 protein: ASSRDRVGGNTIY
CDR3 length: 13
V gene: TRBV5-5

CDR3 protein: ASSSTGLASNEQF
CDR3 length: 13
V gene: TRBV2

CDR3 protein: ASSPRTGTNYGYT
CDR3 length: 13
V gene: TRBV9

CDR3 protein: ASSETRTGELF
CDR3 length: 11
V gene: TRBV7-3

CDR3 protein: ASRTSGDNNEQF
CDR3 length: 12
V gene: TRBV5-1

CDR3 protein: ASSLEYNEQF
CDR3 length: 10
V gene: TRBV28

CDR3 protein: ASSLSTGAPTEAF
CDR3 length: 13
V gene: TRBV7-2

CDR3 protein: ASMAWDTQY
CDR3 length: 9
V gene: TRBV19

CDR3 protein: ASSGLAGAGGDTQY
CDR3 length: 14
V gene: TRBV7-2

CDR3 protein: ASRRGSTETQY
CDR3 length: 11
V gene: TRBV27

CDR3 protein: ATSRGDRGYEQY
CDR3 length: 12
V gene: TRBV15

CDR3 protein: ASSESTSGGLYNEQF
CDR3 length: 15
V gene: TRBV6-1

CDR3 protein: ASSRDRGGTEAF
CDR3 length: 12
V gene: TRBV11-2

CDR3 protein: ASSPRGGGGYT
CDR3 length: 11
V gene: TRBV11-1

CDR3 protein: ASSPPGRANTEAF
CDR3 length: 13
V gene: TRBV11-2

CDR3 protein: ASSPGTGGVGTQY
CDR3 length: 13
V gene: TRBV14

CDR3 protein: ASRDDTSYEQY
CDR3 length: 11
V gene: TRBV6-5

CDR3 protein: ATSRKLGDRNQPQH
CDR3 length: 14
V gene: TRBV15

CDR3 protein: ASRKYWGNQPQH
CDR3 length: 12
V gene: TRBV19

CDR3 protein: ASSSKTRYGYT
CDR3 length: 11
V gene: TRBV7-2

CDR3 protein: ASSLEWQGNTEAF
CDR3 length: 13
V gene: TRBV11-2

CDR3 protein: ASSPGAGAGNYEQY
CDR3 length: 14
V gene: TRBV18

CDR3 protein: ASSLGSGGGYT
CDR3 length: 11
V gene: TRBV7-9

CDR3 protein: ASSLSTGVATEAF
CDR3 length: 13
V gene: TRBV7-2

CDR3 protein: ASRSRDRAYGYT
CDR3 length: 12
V gene: TRBV5-6

CDR3 protein: ASSLSRGQGSEAF
CDR3 length: 13
V gene: TRBV5-4

CDR3 protein: ASSPFLQGNTEAF
CDR3 length: 13
V gene: TRBV5-1

CDR3 protein: ASSPGLRGEQY
CDR3 length: 11
V gene: TRBV7-2

CDR3 protein: ASSYTGTSYNSPLH
CDR3 length: 14
V gene: TRBV5-6

CDR3 protein: ASRVGGAGSPLH
CDR3 length: 12
V gene: TRBV27

CDR3 protein: ASSLLRNEQF
CDR3 length: 10
V gene: TRBV5-1

CDR3 protein: ASSEALVGAGVGKLF
CDR3 length: 15
V gene: TRBV2